A single sample is the source of the 11 T cell receptor beta chains below, sequenced in a study of cytomegalovirus exposure and HLA in healthy donors. The PCR was carried out with 60 Vbeta primers and 13 Jbeta primers. The data were produced by immunoSEQ multiplex PCR, yet TCRdb's version contains in-frame clones alone and is incomplete. The repertoire table contains approximately 110,000 clones. The sequenced material came from PBMCs. These receptors all stem from a man in his forties or fifties in good health and CMV-seronegative.

The chain recombines TRBV10-3 with TRBJ2-7; the D is unclear. The CDR3 is made up of 13 amino acids. In germline, CDR1 is ENHRY, CDR2 SYGVKD. Trimming removed 0 bases at V and 7 bases at J, with 10 bases between. The CDR3 sequence: CAISESYIREQYF. CDR3 DNA sequence: TGTGCCATCAGTGAGTCGTATATCAGGGAGCAGTACTTC.

The CDR3 is CASSLGQGVRGNGYTF. For the CDR3, the DNA is TGTGCCAGCAGCTTAGGACAGGGGGTTAGAGGAAATGGCTACACCTTC. The genes are TRBV11-2 and TRBJ1-2, with TRBD1 matching 9 bases. J was trimmed by 6 bases and V by 1 base; bases with no gene match: 9. The V gene's germline CDR1 is SGHAT and CDR2 FQNNGV. The CDR3 covers 16 residues.

J is TRBJ2-7 and V is TRBV30, with D possibly matching TRBD1 (5 bases). The germline V gene encodes CDR1 GTSNPN and CDR2 SVGIG (reference sequence). The CDR3 has 12 amino acids. Deletions cut 4 bases from V and 7 bases from J, with 14 bases between. This CDR3 reads CAWNNSPGEQYF. CDR3 bases: TGTGCCTGGAATAACTCTCCAGGGGAGCAGTACTTC.

This rearrangement joins TRBV7-9 to TRBJ1-5, with TRBD1 matching over 7 bases. V lost 2 bases and J lost 5; bases outside the gene matches: 12. CDR1 and CDR2 (germline): SEHNR, FQNEAQ (reference sequence). This CDR3 contains 17 residues. As DNA, the CDR3 is TGTGCCAGCAGCTTACCCTGGACAGGCTACAAGGATCAGCCCCAGCATTTT. It yields the protein CASSLPWTGYKDQPQHF.

The chain has TRBV5-1 and TRBJ2-4; the D is unclear. Germline V gene sequence: CDR1 SGHRS, CDR2 YFSETQ. Trimming cost V 3 bases and J 9 bases, with 13 bases left between them. There are 13 residues in the CDR3. This chain's CDR3 is CASSSPERGIQYF. The CDR3 coding sequence is TGCGCCAGCAGCTCTCCAGAGAGAGGCATTCAGTACTTC.

The chain employs TRBV9 and TRBJ2-5; D might be TRBD1 (6 bases). V was cut by 1 base and J by 2 bases, with 9 bases left in between. CDR1 is SGDLS, CDR2 YYNGEE, per germline. The CDR3 covers 14 residues. The CDR3 is CASSVTGFQETQYF. For the CDR3, the DNA is TGTGCCAGCAGCGTAACAGGGTTTCAAGAGACCCAGTACTTC.

The V call is TRBV5-5, the J call TRBJ1-2; D may be TRBD1 (5 bases). The CDR3 consists of 14 residues. V was clipped by 0 bases and J by 5 bases, with 11 bases between them. Germline V gene sequence: CDR1 SGHKS, CDR2 YYEKEE (reference sequence). The CDR3, as DNA: TGTGCCAGCAGCTTGGAAGGACGGACATATGGCTACACCTTC. It specifies CASSLEGRTYGYTF. Complete variable domain (other parts from reference TRBV5-5 and TRBJ1-2): DAGVTQSPTHLIKTRGQQVTLRCSPISGHKSVSWYQQVLGQGPQFIFQYYEKEERGRGNFPDRFSARQFPNYSSELNVNALLLGDSALYLCASSLEGRTYGYTFGSGTRLTVV.

V gene TRBV7-3 combines with J gene TRBJ2-1; TRBD1 matches 10 bases. The CDR3 extends over 15 amino acids. V lost 0 bases, J lost 8 bases, and 4 bases stayed unmatched. Germline V gene data show CDR1 as SGHTA and CDR2 as FQGTGA. The CDR3 DNA follows: TGTGCCAGCAGCTTAACCGGGACAGGGGAGCATGAGCAGTTCTTC. Translating it yields CASSLTGTGEHEQFF.

The rearrangement uses TRBV6-4 and TRBJ1-2; 7 bases are shared with TRBD1. Germline loops: CDR1 MRHNA, CDR2 SNTAGT. After removal of 2 bases from V and 4 bases from J, the junction contained 10 bases not matched to a gene. CDR3 size: 16 residues. In DNA, the CDR3 is TGTGCCAGCAGTGACACCTCCCAAGGGGGCCCCTATGGCTACACCTTC. Amino acids: CASSDTSQGGPYGYTF.

The chain links TRBV6-5 to TRBJ1-1; TRBD1 is a possible D gene (6 bases). Germline CDR1 MNHEY, CDR2 SVGAGI. The germline V and J ends were trimmed by 8 bases and 4 bases, with 14 bases remaining between them. This CDR3 is 13 amino acids long. CDR3 nucleotide sequence: TGTGCCAGCTCGTTTCGCAGGGGCACTGAAGCTTTCTTT. This sequence encodes CASSFRRGTEAFF.

The chain has TRBV7-2 and TRBJ2-3; 9 bases match TRBD2. This CDR3 has 14 amino acids. Germline-derived CDR1 and CDR2 are SGHTA and FQGNSA. V was pared by 4 bases and J by 4 bases, with 3 bases of the junction left unmatched. For the CDR3, the DNA is TGTGCCAGCAGCTATAGCGGGAGACCAGATACGCAGTATTTT. It specifies CASSYSGRPDTQYF.